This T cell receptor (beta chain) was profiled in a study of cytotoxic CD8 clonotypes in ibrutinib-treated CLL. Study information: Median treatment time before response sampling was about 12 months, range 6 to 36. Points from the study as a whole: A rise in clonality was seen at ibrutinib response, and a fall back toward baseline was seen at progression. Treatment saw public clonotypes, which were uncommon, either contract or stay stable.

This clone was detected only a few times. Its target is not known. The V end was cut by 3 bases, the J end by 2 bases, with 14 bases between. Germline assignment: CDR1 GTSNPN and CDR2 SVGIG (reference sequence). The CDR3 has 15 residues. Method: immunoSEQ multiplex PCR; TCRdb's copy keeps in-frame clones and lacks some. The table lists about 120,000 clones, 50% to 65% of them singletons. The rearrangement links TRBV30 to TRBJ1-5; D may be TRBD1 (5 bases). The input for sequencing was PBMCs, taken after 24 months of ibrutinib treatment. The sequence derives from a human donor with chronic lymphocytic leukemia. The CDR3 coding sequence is TGTGCCTGGAGCTCCACAAGGGGTGGCAATCAGCCCCAGCATTTT. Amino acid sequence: CAWSSTRGGNQPQHF.